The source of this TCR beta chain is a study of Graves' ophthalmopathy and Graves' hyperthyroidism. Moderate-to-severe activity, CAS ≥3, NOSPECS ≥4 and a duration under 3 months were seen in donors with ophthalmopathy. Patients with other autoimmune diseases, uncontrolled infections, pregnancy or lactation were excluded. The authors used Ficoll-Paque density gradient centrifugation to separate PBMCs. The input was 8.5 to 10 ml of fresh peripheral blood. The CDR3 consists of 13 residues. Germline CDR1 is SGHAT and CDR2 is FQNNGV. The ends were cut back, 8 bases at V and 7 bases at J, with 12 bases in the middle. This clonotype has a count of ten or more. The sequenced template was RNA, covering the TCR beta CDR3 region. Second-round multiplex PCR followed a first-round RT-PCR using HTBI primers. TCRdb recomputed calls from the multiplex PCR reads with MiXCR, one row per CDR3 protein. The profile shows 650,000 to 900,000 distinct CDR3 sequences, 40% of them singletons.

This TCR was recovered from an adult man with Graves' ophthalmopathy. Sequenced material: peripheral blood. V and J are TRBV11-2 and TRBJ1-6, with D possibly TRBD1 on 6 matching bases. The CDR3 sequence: CASRRGGNSPLHF. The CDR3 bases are TGTGCCAGCCGGCGGGGGGGCAATTCACCCCTCCACTTT.